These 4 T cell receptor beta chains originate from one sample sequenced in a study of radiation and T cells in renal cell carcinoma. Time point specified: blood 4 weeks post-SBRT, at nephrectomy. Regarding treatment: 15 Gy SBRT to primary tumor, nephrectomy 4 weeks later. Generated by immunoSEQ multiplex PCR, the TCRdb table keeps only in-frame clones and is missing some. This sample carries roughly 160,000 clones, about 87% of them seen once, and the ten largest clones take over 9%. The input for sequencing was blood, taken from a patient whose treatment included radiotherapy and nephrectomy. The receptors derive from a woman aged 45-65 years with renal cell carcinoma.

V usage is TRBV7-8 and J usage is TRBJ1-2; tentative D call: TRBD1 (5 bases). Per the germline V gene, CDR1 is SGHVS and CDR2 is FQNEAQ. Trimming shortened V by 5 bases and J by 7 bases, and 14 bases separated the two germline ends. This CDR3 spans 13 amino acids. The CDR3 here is CASSPDSSLGYTF. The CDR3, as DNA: TGTGCCAGCAGCCCCGACAGTTCTCTTGGCTACACCTTC.

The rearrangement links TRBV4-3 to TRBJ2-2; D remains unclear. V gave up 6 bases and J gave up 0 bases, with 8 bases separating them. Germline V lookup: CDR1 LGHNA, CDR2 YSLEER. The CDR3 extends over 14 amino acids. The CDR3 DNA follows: TGCGCCAGCAGTAACGCGGCGAACACCGGGGAGCTGTTTTTT. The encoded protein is CASSNAANTGELFF.

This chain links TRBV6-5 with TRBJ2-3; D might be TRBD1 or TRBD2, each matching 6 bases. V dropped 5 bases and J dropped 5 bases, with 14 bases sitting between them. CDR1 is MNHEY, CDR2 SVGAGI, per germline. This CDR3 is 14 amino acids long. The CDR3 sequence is CASSPTGRRDTQYF. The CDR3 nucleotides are TGTGCCAGCAGTCCAACAGGGAGGAGAGATACGCAGTATTTT.

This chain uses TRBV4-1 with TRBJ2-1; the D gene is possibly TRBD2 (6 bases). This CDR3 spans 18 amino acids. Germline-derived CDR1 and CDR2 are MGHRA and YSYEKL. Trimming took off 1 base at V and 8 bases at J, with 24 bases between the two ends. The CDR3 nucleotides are TGCGCCAGCAGCCAAGGGAAGCTCTCGGGGGTTGGTAACGATGAGCAGTTCTTC. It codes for CASSQGKLSGVGNDEQFF.